The subject of this entry is one T cell receptor beta chain. Its antigen is still unknown. Libraries were prepared by immunoSEQ multiplex PCR; TCRdb keeps only in-frame clonotypes and omits some of them. The sample shows about 440,000 clones, 90% of them seen only once. The sample is drawn from a study of Ad26.COV2.S vaccination and SARS-CoV-2 variants. Whole-study context: In the COV1001 trial, the donor was in the Ad26.COV2.S arm. Once or twice, 56 days apart, Ad26.COV2.S was delivered intramuscularly. General study results and limits: After vaccination, reports described spike-specific CD8+ and CD4+ T cell responses as showing substantial breadth. Breadth of non-spike TCRs did not differ between vaccinees and placebo recipients.

Sample treatment: roughly 19 received Ad26.COV2.S at low or high dose, single or two shots; 5 received placebo; per-sample allocation not given. Samples analyzed were those drawn on day 63 after the first vaccine or placebo injection. This receptor was taken from a person aged 18 to 59 who received the Ad26.COV2.S COVID-19 vaccine or a placebo. The source material was peripheral blood, sampled in a trial of Ad26.COV2.S vaccine versus placebo.

As DNA, the CDR3 is TGTGCCAGCACCCCTCAAGAGACCCAGTACTTC. Its translation: CASTPQETQYF. The chain recombines TRBV7-9 with TRBJ2-5; unclear D gene. The CDR3 runs to 11 residues. V was pared by 7 bases and J by 2 bases, with 5 bases between. Germline CDR1 and CDR2: SEHNR and FQNEAQ (reference sequence).